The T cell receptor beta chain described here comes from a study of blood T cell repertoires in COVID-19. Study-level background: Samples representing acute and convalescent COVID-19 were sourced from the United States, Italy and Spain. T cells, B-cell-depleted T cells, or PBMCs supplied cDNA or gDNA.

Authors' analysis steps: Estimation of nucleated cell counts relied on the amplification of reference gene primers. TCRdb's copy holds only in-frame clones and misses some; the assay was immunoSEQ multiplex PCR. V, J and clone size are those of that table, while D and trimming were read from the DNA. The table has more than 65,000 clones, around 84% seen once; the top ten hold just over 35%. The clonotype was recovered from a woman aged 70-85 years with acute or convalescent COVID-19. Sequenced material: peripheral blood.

The CDR3 DNA sequence: TGTGCTAGTGGTCTACGAGCGGGAGGTCGCTCCTACGAGCAGTACTTC. Its protein is CASGLRAGGRSYEQYF. The chain employs TRBV12-5 and TRBJ2-7, with 9 bases fitting TRBD2. CDR1 and CDR2 from the germline V gene are LGHNT and FRNRAP. The junction had 8 bases not matched to a gene; V was cut back by 5 bases and J by 0 bases. The CDR3 sequence is 16 residues long.